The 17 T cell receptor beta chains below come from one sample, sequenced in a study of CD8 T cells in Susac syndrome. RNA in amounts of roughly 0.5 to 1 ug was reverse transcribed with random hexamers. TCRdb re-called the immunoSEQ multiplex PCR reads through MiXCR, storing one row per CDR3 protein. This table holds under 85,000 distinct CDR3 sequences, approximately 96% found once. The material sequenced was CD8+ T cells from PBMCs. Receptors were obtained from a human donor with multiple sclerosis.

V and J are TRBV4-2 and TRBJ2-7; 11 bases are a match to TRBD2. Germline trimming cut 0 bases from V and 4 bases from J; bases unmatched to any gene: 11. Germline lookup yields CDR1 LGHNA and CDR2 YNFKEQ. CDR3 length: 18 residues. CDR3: CASSQDFGTSGSGYEQYF. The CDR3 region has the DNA TGTGCCAGCAGCCAAGATTTTGGCACTAGCGGGAGTGGTTACGAGCAGTACTTC.

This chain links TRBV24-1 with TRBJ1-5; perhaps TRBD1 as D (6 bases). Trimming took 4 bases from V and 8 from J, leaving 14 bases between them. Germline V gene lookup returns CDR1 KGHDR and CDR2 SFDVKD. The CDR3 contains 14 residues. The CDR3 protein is CATSENRDAEPQHF. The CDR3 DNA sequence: TGTGCCACCAGTGAAAACAGGGACGCAGAGCCCCAGCATTTT.

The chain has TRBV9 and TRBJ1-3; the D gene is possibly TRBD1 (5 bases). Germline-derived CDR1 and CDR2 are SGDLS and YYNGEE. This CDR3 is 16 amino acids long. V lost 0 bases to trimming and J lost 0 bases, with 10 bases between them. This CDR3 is CASSVDRQNSGNTIYF. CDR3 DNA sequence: TGTGCCAGCAGCGTAGACCGACAGAACTCTGGAAACACCATATATTTT.

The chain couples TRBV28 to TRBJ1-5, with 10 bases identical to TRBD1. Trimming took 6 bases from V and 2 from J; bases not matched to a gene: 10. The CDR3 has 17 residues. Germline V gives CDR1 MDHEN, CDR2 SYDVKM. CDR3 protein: CASRPRGTGVGNQPQHF. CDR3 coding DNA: TGTGCCAGCAGGCCGCGAGGGACAGGGGTTGGCAATCAGCCCCAGCATTTT.

The CDR3 nucleotides read TGTGCCAGCAGCGCCGAAGGGACAGACAATCAGCCCCAGCATTTT. Protein product: CASSAEGTDNQPQHF. The V gene is TRBV9, the J gene TRBJ1-5, with TRBD1 identical over 7 bases. V dropped 3 bases and J dropped 3; count of bases not matched to a gene: 6. Germline V CDR1 and CDR2: SGDLS, YYNGEE. The CDR3 has 15 residues.

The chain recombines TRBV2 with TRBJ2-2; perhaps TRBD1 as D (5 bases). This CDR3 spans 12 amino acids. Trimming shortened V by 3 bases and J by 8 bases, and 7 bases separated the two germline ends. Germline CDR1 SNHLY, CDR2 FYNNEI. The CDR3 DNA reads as TGTGCCAGCAGTGACAGGGTTGGGGAGCTGTTTTTT. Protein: CASSDRVGELFF.

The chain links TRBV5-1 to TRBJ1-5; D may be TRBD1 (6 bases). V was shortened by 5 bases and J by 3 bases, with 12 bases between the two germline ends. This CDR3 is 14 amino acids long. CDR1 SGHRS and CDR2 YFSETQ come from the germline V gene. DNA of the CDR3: TGCGCCAGCAGACCTACAGGGAACAATCAGCCCCAGCATTTT. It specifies CASRPTGNNQPQHF.

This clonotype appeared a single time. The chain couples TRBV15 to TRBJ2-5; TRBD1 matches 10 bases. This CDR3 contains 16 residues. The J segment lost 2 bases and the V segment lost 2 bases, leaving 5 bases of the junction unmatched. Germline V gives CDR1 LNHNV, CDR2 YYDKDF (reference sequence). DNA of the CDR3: TGTGCCACCAGCAGATCGGGACAGGGGCTTCAAGAGACCCAGTACTTC. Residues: CATSRSGQGLQETQYF.

The CDR3 DNA is TGTGCCAGCAGCGTCGGGGTCCGCTCCTACGAGCAGTACTTC. Protein product: CASSVGVRSYEQYF. The chain couples TRBV27 to TRBJ2-7; TRBD2 might be the D (5 bases). V dropped 6 bases and J dropped 0 bases, with 12 bases sitting between them. CDR3 length: 14 amino acids. Germline CDR1 reads MNHEY; CDR2 reads SMNVEV (reference sequence).

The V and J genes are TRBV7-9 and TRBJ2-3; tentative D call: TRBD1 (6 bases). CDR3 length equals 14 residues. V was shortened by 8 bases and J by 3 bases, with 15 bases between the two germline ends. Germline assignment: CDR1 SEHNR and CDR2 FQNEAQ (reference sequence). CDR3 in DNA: TGTGCCAGCCACCCCAGGGGAACGACAGATACGCAGTATTTT. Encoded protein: CASHPRGTTDTQYF.

CDR3 sequence: CSVEDEESSTDTQYF. The DNA of the CDR3 is TGCAGCGTTGAAGATGAAGAATCTAGCACAGATACGCAGTATTTT. V is TRBV29-1 and J is TRBJ2-3; D is uncertain. The germline gives CDR1 SQVTM, CDR2 ANQGSEA. V was trimmed by 0 bases and J by 0 bases, leaving 10 bases between them. This CDR3 spans 15 amino acids.

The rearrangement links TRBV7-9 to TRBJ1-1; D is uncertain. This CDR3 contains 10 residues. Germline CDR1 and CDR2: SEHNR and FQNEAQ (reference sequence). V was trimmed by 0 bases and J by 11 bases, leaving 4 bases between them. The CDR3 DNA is TGTGCCAGCAGCTTAGCGGGGGCTTTCTTT. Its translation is CASSLAGAFF.

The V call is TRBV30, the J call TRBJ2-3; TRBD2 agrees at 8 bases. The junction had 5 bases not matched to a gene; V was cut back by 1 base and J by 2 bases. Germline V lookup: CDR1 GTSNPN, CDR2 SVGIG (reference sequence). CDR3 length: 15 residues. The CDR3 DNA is TGTGCCTGGAGTGGATCTAGCGGGTTCACAGATACGCAGTATTTT. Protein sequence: CAWSGSSGFTDTQYF.

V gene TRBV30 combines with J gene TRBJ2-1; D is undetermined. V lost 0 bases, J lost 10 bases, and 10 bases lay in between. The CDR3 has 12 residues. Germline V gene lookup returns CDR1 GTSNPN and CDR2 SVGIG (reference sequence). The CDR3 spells CAWSVINTEQFF. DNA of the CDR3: TGTGCCTGGAGTGTAATAAACACCGAGCAGTTCTTC.

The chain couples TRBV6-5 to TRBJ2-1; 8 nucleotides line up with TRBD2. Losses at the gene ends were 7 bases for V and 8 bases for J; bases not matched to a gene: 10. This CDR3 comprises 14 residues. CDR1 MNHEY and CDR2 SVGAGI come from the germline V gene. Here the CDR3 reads CASTPIGGEDEQFF. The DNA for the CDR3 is TGTGCCAGCACGCCAATCGGGGGGGAGGATGAGCAGTTCTTC.

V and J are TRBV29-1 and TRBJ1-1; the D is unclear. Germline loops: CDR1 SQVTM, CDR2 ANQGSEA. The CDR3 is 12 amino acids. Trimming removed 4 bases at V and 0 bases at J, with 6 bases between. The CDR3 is CSVVTVNTEAFF. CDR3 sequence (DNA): TGCAGCGTTGTGACCGTGAACACTGAAGCTTTCTTT.

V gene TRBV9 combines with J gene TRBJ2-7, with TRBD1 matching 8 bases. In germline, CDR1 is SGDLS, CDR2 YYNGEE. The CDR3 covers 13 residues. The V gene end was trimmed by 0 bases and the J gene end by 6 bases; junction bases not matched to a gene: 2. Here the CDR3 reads CASSVVQGGEQYF. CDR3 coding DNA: TGTGCCAGCAGCGTAGTACAGGGGGGCGAGCAGTACTTC. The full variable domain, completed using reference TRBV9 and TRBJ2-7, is DSGVTQTPKHLITATGQRVTLRCSPRSGDLSVYWYQQSLDQGLQFLIQYYNGEERAKGNILERFSAQQFPDLHSELNLSSLELGDSALYFCASSVVQGGEQYFGPGTRLTVT.